What follows are 9 T cell receptor beta chains derived from one specimen sequenced in a study of T cells after somatic rescue of genetic block. Some clones are missing from TCRdb's copy, which holds only in-frame ones; the method was immunoSEQ multiplex PCR. The table records about 68,000 clones, 85% to 95% of them present only once. The material sequenced was peripheral blood mononuclear cells (PBMCs). The source of these receptors is a man aged 40-49 years.

The chain's CDR3 is CASTSGREVSYEQYF. For the CDR3, the DNA is TGTGCCAGCACAAGCGGACGGGAGGTCTCCTACGAGCAGTACTTC. V gene TRBV7-9 combines with J gene TRBJ2-7; 7 bases match TRBD2. The CDR3 is 15 residues long. Germline lookup yields CDR1 SEHNR and CDR2 FQNEAQ (reference sequence). Losses at the gene ends were 7 bases for V and 0 bases for J; bases not matched to a gene: 9.

This clone was observed a few times. The chain combines TRBV6-5 with TRBJ1-1, with 7 positions matching TRBD1. V shed 4 bases, J shed 3 bases, and the junction held 8 bases outside the gene matches. Germline V CDR1 and CDR2: MNHEY, SVGAGI. The CDR3 covers 15 residues. The CDR3 DNA reads TGTGCCAGCAGTTCGACAGGGTTTGGGGACACTGAAGCTTTCTTT. This codes for CASSSTGFGDTEAFF.

The chain recombines TRBV30 with TRBJ1-4; 9 bases fit TRBD1. Losses at the gene ends were 3 bases for V and 7 bases for J; bases not matched to a gene: 3. The CDR3 contains 13 residues. CDR1 and CDR2 (germline): GTSNPN, SVGIG (reference sequence). CDR3 region: CAWSRDRVEKLFF. DNA for the CDR3: TGTGCCTGGAGCCGGGACAGGGTTGAAAAACTGTTTTTT.

CDR3 protein: CASSSRGSGELFF. The CDR3 DNA is TGTGCCAGCAGCTCTCGGGGGTCCGGGGAGCTGTTTTTT. This sequence joins TRBV7-8 and TRBJ2-2; D possibly corresponds to TRBD2 (6 bases). The CDR3 has 13 amino acids. Germline lookup yields CDR1 SGHVS and CDR2 FQNEAQ. V was trimmed by 4 bases and J by 6 bases, leaving 9 bases between them.

The rearrangement uses TRBV4-1 and TRBJ2-7; the match to TRBD1 covers 7 bases. The CDR3 length is 15 residues. V trimming: 2 bases; J trimming: 3 bases; junction bases outside the gene matches: 7. Looked up from germline, CDR1 is MGHRA and CDR2 is YSYEKL. The CDR3 DNA reads TGCGCCAGCAGCCAACCGACAGGGAAGCTCTACGAGCAGTACTTC. Its protein product is CASSQPTGKLYEQYF.

As DNA, the CDR3 is TGTGCCAGCAGTCGGGACAGAAACTCCTACGAGCAGTACTTC. It codes for CASSRDRNSYEQYF. The chain couples TRBV2 to TRBJ2-7, with 7 bases that match TRBD1. From germline, CDR1 is SNHLY and CDR2 FYNNEI. J was trimmed by 0 bases and V by 5 bases; bases with no gene match: 4. This CDR3 is 14 amino acids long.

The V and J genes are TRBV10-2 and TRBJ2-7; the match to TRBD1 covers 7 bases. The germline CDR1 and CDR2 sequences are WSHSY and SAAADI. The CDR3 length is 14 residues. With 6 bases clipped from V and 0 bases from J, the junction kept 5 bases outside the gene matches. CDR3 protein: CASSVDRTSYEQYF. The CDR3 nucleotides read TGCGCCAGCAGCGTGGACAGGACCTCCTACGAGCAGTACTTC.

The V gene is TRBV4-2, the J gene TRBJ1-3, with 7 bases aligning to TRBD1. There are 14 residues in the CDR3. Trimming cost V 6 bases and J 5 bases; bases outside gene matches: 7. CDR1 is LGHNA and CDR2 is YNFKEQ in the germline V gene. The CDR3 sequence is CASRGWDSRNTIYF. CDR3 sequence (DNA): TGTGCCAGCAGGGGATGGGACAGCCGAAACACCATATATTTT.

This chain links TRBV9 with TRBJ2-3; the match to TRBD2 covers 7 bases. This CDR3 has 17 residues. J gave up 0 bases and V 3 bases, and 10 bases lay outside the gene matches. The germline gives CDR1 SGDLS, CDR2 YYNGEE. For the CDR3, the DNA is TGTGCCAGCAGCGGGGAGGGCGGCGGAGGAAGCACAGATACGCAGTATTTT. This codes for CASSGEGGGGSTDTQYF.